The 28 T cell receptor beta chains given below trace back to one sample, sequenced in a study of tumour-infiltrating T cells in Burkitt lymphoma. TCRdb's table, derived via immunoSEQ multiplex PCR, lists solely in-frame clones and lacks some. Of 1,500 to 2,000 clones in the sample, around 13% were seen once. Sample: tumor tissue. The receptors shown here come from a human donor with Burkitt lymphoma.

The chain employs TRBV19 and TRBJ2-7; 7 bases are shared with TRBD1. This CDR3 has 14 residues. Germline V gene data show CDR1 as LNHDA and CDR2 as SQIVND (reference sequence). V shed 4 bases, J shed 2 bases, and the junction held 5 bases outside the gene matches. CDR3 amino acids: CASSTRDRAYEQYF. CDR3 DNA sequence: TGTGCCAGTAGTACCCGGGACAGAGCCTACGAGCAGTACTTC.

The V and J genes are TRBV5-6 and TRBJ2-1, with a weak D call TRBD2 (5 bases). The CDR3 is 14 amino acids. V was clipped by 6 bases and J by 5 bases, with 15 bases between them. Germline values: CDR1 SGHDT, CDR2 YYEEEE. CDR3 sequence reads: CASNPVPGNNEQFF. CDR3 nucleotide sequence: TGTGCCAGCAACCCGGTTCCCGGGAACAATGAGCAGTTCTTC.

The sample holds a few counts of this clone. The chain links TRBV10-2 to TRBJ1-2; 8 nucleotides align to TRBD1. This CDR3 has 13 amino acids. Germline assignment: CDR1 WSHSY and CDR2 SAAADI. Germline trimming cut 9 bases from V and 8 bases from J; bases unmatched to any gene: 11. The CDR3 nucleotides are TGCGCCAGTTACGGACAGGGCCAGGGGGGCTACACCTTC. Amino acid sequence: CASYGQGQGGYTF.

This clone was seen a few times. V gene TRBV11-2 combines with J gene TRBJ1-1, with TRBD1 as a possible D gene (5 bases). This CDR3 region has 13 residues. V lost 1 base and J lost 3, with 6 bases in between. Germline V lookup: CDR1 SGHAT, CDR2 FQNNGV. Here the CDR3 reads CASSLARDTEAFF. CDR3 nucleotide sequence: TGTGCCAGCAGCTTAGCCAGGGACACTGAAGCTTTCTTT.

This clone was recorded a few times. The chain uses TRBV11-2 and TRBJ2-7; 10 bases fit TRBD2. The germline V gene encodes CDR1 SGHAT and CDR2 FQNNGV. CDR3 size: 14 residues. The V gene end was trimmed by 2 bases and the J gene end by 6 bases; junction bases not matched to a gene: 4. CDR3 sequence reads: CASSLRTSGGEQYF. CDR3 coding DNA: TGTGCCAGCAGCTTACGGACTAGCGGCGGCGAGCAGTACTTC.

This clone was counted between two and nine times. The CDR3 spells CASSERAGEVTGELFF. The CDR3 nucleotides read TGCGCCAGCAGTGAAAGAGCGGGAGAAGTCACCGGGGAGCTGTTTTTT. The V call is TRBV10-1, the J call TRBJ2-2, with 8 bases that match TRBD2. With 3 bases clipped from V and 4 bases from J, the junction kept 7 bases outside the gene matches. The CDR3 has 16 amino acids. Germline CDR1 is WNHNN and CDR2 is SYGVQD (reference sequence).

CDR3 protein: CASSDIQGYEQYF. In DNA, the CDR3 is TGTGCCAGCAGTGATATCCAGGGCTACGAGCAGTACTTC. The V and J genes are TRBV2 and TRBJ2-7; possible D gene TRBD1, 5 bases. The germline gives CDR1 SNHLY, CDR2 FYNNEI. This CDR3 spans 13 amino acids. V dropped 3 bases and J dropped 3 bases, with 9 bases sitting between them.

In its sample, this clone was seen a few times. The chain is built from TRBV6-1 and TRBJ2-5; TRBD2 matches at 7 bases. The CDR3 covers 14 residues. J lost 2 bases, V lost 0 bases, and 0 bases had no gene match. CDR1 and CDR2 from the germline V gene are MNHNS and SASEGT. The CDR3 DNA sequence: TGTGCCAGCAGTGAAGCGGGGGGGCAAGAGACCCAGTACTTC. This encodes CASSEAGGQETQYF.

The rearrangement uses TRBV7-9 and TRBJ2-7; D gene ambiguous. CDR1 and CDR2 (germline): SEHNR, FQNEAQ (reference sequence). The CDR3 has 11 amino acids. V was trimmed by 0 bases and J by 5 bases, leaving 2 bases between them. In DNA, the CDR3 is TGTGCCAGCAGCTTAGCGAACGAGCAGTACTTC. It is translated as CASSLANEQYF. The full variable domain, with the rest looked up from reference TRBV7-9 and TRBJ2-7, is DTGVSQNPRHKITKRGQNVTFRCDPISEHNRLYWYRQTLGQGPEFLTYFQNEAQLEKSRLLSDRFSAERPKGSFSTLEIQRTEQGDSAMYLCASSLANEQYFGPGTRLTVT.

The V gene is TRBV5-1, the J gene TRBJ2-1, with 7 bases lining up with TRBD1. This CDR3 contains 16 residues. Per the germline V gene, CDR1 is SGHRS and CDR2 is YFSETQ. Trimming removed 3 bases from V and 3 bases from J; junction bases left unmatched: 9. Written as DNA, the CDR3 is TGCGCCAGCAGCTGGATTTGGACAGGAGACTACAATGAGCAGTTCTTC. As protein: CASSWIWTGDYNEQFF.

This rearrangement joins TRBV6-5 to TRBJ2-5; TRBD2 matches 8 bases. This CDR3 region has 16 residues. V lost 0 bases to trimming and J lost 1 base; unmatched junction nucleotides: 4. The V gene's germline CDR1 is MNHEY and CDR2 SVGAGI. The DNA of the CDR3 is TGTGCCAGCAGTTACTCGAAGAGCGGGGGCCAAGAGACCCAGTACTTC. Translating it yields CASSYSKSGGQETQYF.

This clone appeared a few times. The chain combines TRBV5-4 with TRBJ2-5, with D possibly TRBD2 on 6 matching bases. The V and J ends lost 3 bases and 2 bases respectively, with 11 bases between them. CDR3 size: 14 residues. CDR1 and CDR2 from the germline V gene are SGHNT and YYREEE (reference sequence). CDR3 amino acids: CASSSGTQQETQYF. The DNA of the CDR3 is TGTGCCAGCAGCTCCGGGACTCAACAAGAGACCCAGTACTTC.

This clone has just a few counts. This chain uses TRBV25-1 with TRBJ1-2; no reliable D call. Trimming pared 7 bases from V and 10 bases from J, leaving 19 bases between. The CDR3 loop spans 13 amino acids. In germline, CDR1 is MGHDK, CDR2 SYGVNS. DNA of the CDR3: TGTGCCAGCAATCCTACCGGGAAGGAAGACTACACCTTC. Protein: CASNPTGKEDYTF.

CDR3 protein: CASSLDKWGSGETQYF. Written as DNA, the CDR3 is TGTGCCAGCAGCTTAGATAAGTGGGGGAGTGGAGAGACCCAGTACTTC. The chain combines TRBV11-2 with TRBJ2-5, with D perhaps TRBD1 or TRBD2 (5 bases each). This CDR3 contains 16 residues. Germline V gene lookup returns CDR1 SGHAT and CDR2 FQNNGV. V lost 0 bases and J lost 4, with 15 bases in between.

The chain joins TRBV28 to TRBJ2-2; possibly TRBD1 for D (6 bases). V lost 5 bases, J lost 6 bases, and 10 bases lay in between. The CDR3 runs to 13 residues. Germline CDR1 reads MDHEN; CDR2 reads SYDVKM. CDR3 in DNA: TGTGCCAGCAGTATTTGGACAGCCGGGGAGCTGTTTTTT. It encodes CASSIWTAGELFF.

This clone has more than one count but fewer than ten. This chain connects TRBV27 to TRBJ2-1, with TRBD2 matching over 7 bases. The V gene's germline CDR1 is MNHEY and CDR2 SMNVEV (reference sequence). The junction had 8 bases not matched to a gene; V was cut back by 5 bases and J by 7 bases. The CDR3 contains 14 residues. This CDR3 reads CASSPTGTMNEQFF. As DNA, the CDR3 is TGTGCCAGCAGTCCAACCGGGACTATGAATGAGCAGTTCTTC.

The gene calls are TRBV29-1 and TRBJ2-1, with D maybe TRBD1 (5 bases). Trimming stripped 2 bases from V and 0 bases from J, with 17 bases between. The CDR3 loop spans 17 amino acids. Germline V gene data show CDR1 as SQVTM and CDR2 as ANQGSEA. The CDR3 loop reads CSVENPLGQGSYNEQFF. For the CDR3, the DNA is TGCAGCGTTGAAAACCCTTTAGGGCAGGGCTCCTACAATGAGCAGTTCTTC.

A remark on this clone: The junction does not match germline at one end; this may be a read error. The chain recombines TRBV6-5 with TRBJ1-1; D unresolved. The CDR3 runs to 15 residues. Germline V gives CDR1 MNHEY, CDR2 SVGAGI. In nucleotides, the CDR3 is TGTGCCAGCAGTTACTCGACGGGGAGAGACACTGAAGCGTGCTTT. It yields the protein CASSYSTGRDTEACF.

This rearrangement joins TRBV28 to TRBJ2-1; 12 bases fit TRBD2. The CDR3 is made up of 15 amino acids. V was clipped by 5 bases and J by 7 bases; unmatched bases: 6. Germline lookup yields CDR1 MDHEN and CDR2 SYDVKM. The CDR3 DNA sequence: TGTGCCAGCAGTCCCGGGACTAGCGGGTATAATGAGCAGTTCTTC. Protein: CASSPGTSGYNEQFF.

V gene TRBV5-4 combines with J gene TRBJ1-2; TRBD1 is a possible D gene (5 bases). Trimming pared 1 base from V and 7 bases from J, leaving 8 bases between. Germline V gene data show CDR1 as SGHNT and CDR2 as YYREEE (reference sequence). The CDR3 runs to 12 residues. CDR3 loop: CASSLRGGGYTF. CDR3 nucleotides: TGTGCCAGCAGCTTGCGGGGCGGTGGCTACACCTTC.

This clone was seen a handful of times. This chain links TRBV4-1 with TRBJ2-3; 11 positions agree with TRBD1. Germline trimming cut 0 bases from V and 3 bases from J; bases unmatched to any gene: 8. The germline gives CDR1 MGHRA, CDR2 YSYEKL. The CDR3 runs 18 residues. DNA of the CDR3: TGCGCCAGCAGCCAAGAGGGCCCCGGGACAGGGGGGACAGATACGCAGTATTTT. This sequence encodes CASSQEGPGTGGTDTQYF.

The CDR3 region is CASSLERTSGSTDTQYF. The CDR3, as DNA: TGTGCCAGCAGCTTGGAGCGGACTAGCGGGAGCACAGATACGCAGTATTTT. The chain is built from TRBV5-8 and TRBJ2-3; TRBD2 aligns across 11 bases. Germline-derived CDR1 and CDR2 are SGHTS and YDEGEE. The CDR3 is 17 residues long. The J segment lost 0 bases and the V segment lost 0 bases, leaving 3 bases of the junction unmatched.

In this sample, this clone turned up a few times. V usage is TRBV29-1 and J usage is TRBJ2-7, with a tentative D call TRBD2 (5 bases). Trimming shortened V by 5 bases and J by 7 bases, and 9 bases separated the two germline ends. The CDR3 loop spans 10 amino acids. Germline CDR1 and CDR2: SQVTM and ANQGSEA. The CDR3 DNA sequence: TGCAGCGTTTGGACGGGGGAGCAGTACTTC. It specifies CSVWTGEQYF.

This chain connects TRBV7-9 to TRBJ2-6; the match to TRBD1 covers 7 bases. The V and J ends lost 2 bases and 0 bases, in that order; junction bases with no gene match: 7. The CDR3 extends over 18 amino acids. The germline V gene has CDR1 SEHNR and CDR2 FQNEAQ (reference sequence). DNA for the CDR3: TGTGCCAGCAGCTTAACCCACAGGGGTCTCTCTGGGGCCAACGTCCTGACTTTC. It yields the protein CASSLTHRGLSGANVLTF.

This clone was seen a handful of times. The V gene is TRBV6-5, the J gene TRBJ2-7; D call uncertain. V lost 8 bases to trimming and J lost 3 bases, with 5 bases between them. This CDR3 contains 10 residues. CDR1 MNHEY and CDR2 SVGAGI come from the germline V gene. The CDR3 region has the DNA TGTGCCAGCGGCGGCTACGAGCAGTACTTC. Translation gives CASGGYEQYF.

This clone is labeled as large (0.1 to 1%). The chain has TRBV28 and TRBJ2-1, with D tentatively TRBD2 (6 bases). V was trimmed by 1 base and J by 5 bases, leaving 27 bases between them. This CDR3 is built from 20 residues. Germline CDR1 reads MDHEN; CDR2 reads SYDVKM. The DNA of the CDR3 is TGTGCCAGCAGTTTATCCGATTGGGGGAAGGGAGGTTTTGTCAACAATGAGCAGTTCTTC. This translates into CASSLSDWGKGGFVNNEQFF.

This clone was seen only a few times. The rearrangement links TRBV4-1 to TRBJ2-7; perhaps TRBD1 as D (6 bases). V gave up 3 bases and J gave up 7 bases, with 16 bases separating them. This CDR3 is built from 14 residues. Germline V gives CDR1 MGHRA, CDR2 YSYEKL. CDR3 in amino acids: CASSHVTGWAEQYF. Written as DNA, the CDR3 is TGCGCCAGCAGCCATGTTACAGGGTGGGCGGAGCAGTACTTC.

This clone was detected a few times. The chain is built from TRBV7-9 and TRBJ2-7; D is perhaps TRBD2 (5 bases). The CDR3 sequence is 14 residues long. Germline CDR1 and CDR2: SEHNR and FQNEAQ (reference sequence). V lost 2 bases and J lost 3, with 11 bases in between. The CDR3 here is CASSLPARDYEQYF. For the CDR3, the DNA is TGTGCCAGCAGCTTACCCGCCCGGGACTACGAGCAGTACTTC.